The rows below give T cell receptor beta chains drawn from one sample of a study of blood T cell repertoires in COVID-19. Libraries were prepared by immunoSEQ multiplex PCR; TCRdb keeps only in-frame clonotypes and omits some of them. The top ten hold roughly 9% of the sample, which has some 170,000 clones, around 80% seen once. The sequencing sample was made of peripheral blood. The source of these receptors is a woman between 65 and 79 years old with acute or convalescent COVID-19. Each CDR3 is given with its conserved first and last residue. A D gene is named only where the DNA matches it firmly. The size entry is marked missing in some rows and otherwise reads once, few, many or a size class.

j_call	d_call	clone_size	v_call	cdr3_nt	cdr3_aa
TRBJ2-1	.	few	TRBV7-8	TGTGCCAGCGGCGCTAGCGATGTGGATGAGCAGTTCTTC	CASGASDVDEQFF
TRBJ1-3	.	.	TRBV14	TGTGCCAGCAGCCATTGGGGCGGTGGTGGAAACACCATATATTTT	CASSHWGGGGNTIYF
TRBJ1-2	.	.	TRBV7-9	TGTGCCAGCAGCGCGATTAACAGGGACGGCTACACCTTC	CASSAINRDGYTF
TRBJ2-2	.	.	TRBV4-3	TGCGCCAGCAGCCGTATCAGGGGAATCGGGGAGCTGTTTTTT	CASSRIRGIGELFF
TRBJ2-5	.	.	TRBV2	TGTGCCAGCAGTGAATCCTCAAGGAGGGGCCCAGAGACCCAGTACTTC	CASSESSRRGPETQYF
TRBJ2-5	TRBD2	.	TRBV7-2	TGTGCCAGCAGCCCCCTAGCGGGGGCTTGGGAGACCCAGTACTTC	CASSPLAGAWETQYF
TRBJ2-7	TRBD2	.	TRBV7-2	TGTGCCAGCAGCTTAGGAGGGACTAGCGGGGGCAACTACGAGCAGTACTTC	CASSLGGTSGGNYEQYF
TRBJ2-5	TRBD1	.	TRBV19	TGTGCCAGTAGTATAGGACAGGGCCAAGAGACCCAGTACTTC	CASSIGQGQETQYF
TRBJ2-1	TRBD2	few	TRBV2	TGTGCCAGCAACGGGAGGAGCGGGCACCGTCAAGACAATGAGCAGTTCTTC	CASNGRSGHRQDNEQFF
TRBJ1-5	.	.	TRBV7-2	TGTGCCAGCAGCTTAGGCGGGGTCAATCAGCCCCAGCATTTT	CASSLGGVNQPQHF
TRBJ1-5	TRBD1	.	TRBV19	TGTGCCAGCCGGACAGGGAATCAGCCCCAGCATTTT	CASRTGNQPQHF
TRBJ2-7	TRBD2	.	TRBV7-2	TGTGCCAGCAGCACCGTTAGCGGGGAACACGAGCAGTACTTC	CASSTVSGEHEQYF
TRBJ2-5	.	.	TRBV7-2	TGTGCCAGCAGCTGGGCCCCAGGGGAGACCCAGTACTTC	CASSWAPGETQYF
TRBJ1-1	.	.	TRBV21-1	TGTGCCAGCGTGCGGAACACTGAAGCTTTCTTT	CASVRNTEAFF
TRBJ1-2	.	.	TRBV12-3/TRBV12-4	TGTGCCAGCAGTTTACCAGGGCGCGGCTACACCTTC	CASSLPGRGYTF
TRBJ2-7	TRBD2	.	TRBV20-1	TGCAGTGCTAGTTTAGCGGGGGGTCTCTACGAGCAGTACTTC	CSASLAGGLYEQYF
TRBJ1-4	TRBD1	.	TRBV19	TGTGCCAGTTCCCAGGGGGTTGAAAAACTGTTTTTT	CASSQGVEKLFF
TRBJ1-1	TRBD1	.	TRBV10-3	TGTGCCATCAGGGGGGACAGTATGAACACTGAAGCTTTCTTT	CAIRGDSMNTEAFF
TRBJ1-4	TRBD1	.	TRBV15	TGTGCCACCAGCAGAGCGGGACAGGGGGGCGAAAAACTGTTTTTT	CATSRAGQGGEKLFF
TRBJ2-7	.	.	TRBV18	TGTGCCAGCTCACCATCCCAACAGACATACGAGCAGTACTTC	CASSPSQQTYEQYF
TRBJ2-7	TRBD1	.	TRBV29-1	TGCAGCGTAGGAAGACAGGGGTCCTACGAGCAGTACTTC	CSVGRQGSYEQYF
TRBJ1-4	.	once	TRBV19	TGTGCCAGTAGTATAGCTTCCGCTAATGAAAAACTGTTTTTT	CASSIASANEKLFF
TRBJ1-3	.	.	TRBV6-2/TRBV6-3	TGTGCCAGCAGTCGCCTAATGGGCGGGACCATATATTTT	CASSRLMGGTIYF
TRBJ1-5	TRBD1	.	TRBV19	TGTGCCAGTAGTATAGGAGGGACAGGTTTGTATAGCAATCAGCCCCAGCATTTT	CASSIGGTGLYSNQPQHF
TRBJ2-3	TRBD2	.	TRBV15	TGTGCCACCAGCAGGGCCCTAGCGGGAGGGGAAGATACGCAGTATTTT	CATSRALAGGEDTQYF
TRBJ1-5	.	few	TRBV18	TGTGCCAGCTCACCAACGGGTCAGCCCCAGCATTTT	CASSPTGQPQHF
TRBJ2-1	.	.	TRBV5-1	TGCGCCAGCAGCTTGCAGGGGATAAATGAGCAGTTCTTC	CASSLQGINEQFF
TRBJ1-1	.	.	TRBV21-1	TGTGCCAGCAGCAAATTCAGGGGGACTGAAGCTTTCTTT	CASSKFRGTEAFF
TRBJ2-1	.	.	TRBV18	TGTGCCAGCTCACTGGGGCTCCGGACTAACTACAATGAGCAGTTCTTC	CASSLGLRTNYNEQFF
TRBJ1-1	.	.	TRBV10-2	TGCGCCAGCAGTCCAATACAGGGTGCTGAAGCTTTCTTT	CASSPIQGAEAFF
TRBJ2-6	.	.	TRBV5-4	TGTGCCAGCAGCTCTCCGGTCTCTGGGGCCAACGTCCTGACTTTC	CASSSPVSGANVLTF
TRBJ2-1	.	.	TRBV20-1	TGCAGTGCGGCTAGCGCTGAGCAGTTCTTC	CSAASAEQFF
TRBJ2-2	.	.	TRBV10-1	TGCGCCAGCCGGTCGGGGGCCGGGGAGCTGTTTTTT	CASRSGAGELFF
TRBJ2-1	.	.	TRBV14	TGTGCCAGCAGCCAAGATGGTTCCCTAAACGGGAATGAGCAGTTCTTC	CASSQDGSLNGNEQFF
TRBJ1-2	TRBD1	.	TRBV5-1	TGCGCCAGCAGCTTAGGACAGGGGGTAGGTGGCTACACCTTC	CASSLGQGVGGYTF
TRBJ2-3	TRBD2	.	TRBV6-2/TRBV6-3	TGTGCCAGCAGTTACGCTAGCGGGATAGTTACGCAGTATTTT	CASSYASGIVTQYF
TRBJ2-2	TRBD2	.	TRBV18	TGTGCCAGCTCACCACAGATGCGGGGGGGCTCGTCCGGGGAGCTGTTTTTT	CASSPQMRGGSSGELFF
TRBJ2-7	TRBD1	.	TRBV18	TGTGCCAGCTCACAGGCGGGACAGGGATACGAGCAGTACTTC	CASSQAGQGYEQYF
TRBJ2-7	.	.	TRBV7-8	TGTGCCAGCAGCCTGGGGGGGGACAGGAAGCAGTACTTC	CASSLGGDRKQYF
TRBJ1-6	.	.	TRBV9	TGTGCCAGCAGCGTGGAGGGGAGGCGGTCACCCCTCCACTTT	CASSVEGRRSPLHF
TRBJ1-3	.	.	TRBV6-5	TGTGCCAGCAGTTCGTCCAGGGGCACCTCTGGAAACACCATATATTTT	CASSSSRGTSGNTIYF
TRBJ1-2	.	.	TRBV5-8	TGTGCCAGCAGCTTGGCCGGGTCCTATGGCTACACCTTC	CASSLAGSYGYTF
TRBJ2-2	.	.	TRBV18	TGTGCCAGCTCACCAGAACTGGCCGGGGAGCTGTTTTTT	CASSPELAGELFF
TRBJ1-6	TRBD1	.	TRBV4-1	TGCGCCAGCAGCCTAAGTCCACAGGGGTTCAGGTCACCCCTCCACTTT	CASSLSPQGFRSPLHF
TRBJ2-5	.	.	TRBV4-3	TGCGCCAGCAGCCAAGATCGGGAAGAGACCCAGTACTTC	CASSQDREETQYF
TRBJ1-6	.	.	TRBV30	TGTGCCTGGAGTGTAGACAGGAGCTCCTATAATTCACCCCTCCACTTT	CAWSVDRSSYNSPLHF
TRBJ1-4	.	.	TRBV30	TGTGCCTGGAGTGTACTAAGACGTTCTAATGAAAAACTGTTTTTT	CAWSVLRRSNEKLFF
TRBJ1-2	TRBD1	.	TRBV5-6	TGTGCCAGCAGCTTGGCTAGGGACAGGGCCTATGGCTACACCTTC	CASSLARDRAYGYTF
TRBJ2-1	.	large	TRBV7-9	TGTGCCAGCAGCTTATCGTTCGGCAATGAGCAGTTCTTC	CASSLSFGNEQFF
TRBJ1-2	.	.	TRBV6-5	TGTGCCAGCAGTGACTCAGGCAGGGTTAACTATGGCTACACCTTC	CASSDSGRVNYGYTF
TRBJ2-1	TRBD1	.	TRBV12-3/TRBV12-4	TGTGCCAGCAGCTCAGGGGGATATGAGCAGTTCTTC	CASSSGGYEQFF
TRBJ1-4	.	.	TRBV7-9	TGTGCCAGCATCCTCATGGGCGCAACTAATGAAAAACTGTTTTTT	CASILMGATNEKLFF
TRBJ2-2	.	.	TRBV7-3	TGTGCCAGCAGCTCCCCAAACACCGGGGAGCTGTTTTTT	CASSSPNTGELFF
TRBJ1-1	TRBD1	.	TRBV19	TGTGCCAGTAGTGTGACAGGGGGCGCTGAAGCTTTCTTT	CASSVTGGAEAFF
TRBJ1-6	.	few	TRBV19	TGTGCCAGTAGTATAGGCCAGGGTAACGACTATAATTCACCCCTCCACTTT	CASSIGQGNDYNSPLHF
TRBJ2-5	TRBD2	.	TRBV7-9	TGTGCCAGCAGCTCCGGACTAGCGGGGGCCGGGGAGACCCAGTACTTC	CASSSGLAGAGETQYF
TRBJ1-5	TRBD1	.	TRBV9	TGTGCCAGCAGCGAGGGAACAGGGGGAGATCAGCCCCAGCATTTT	CASSEGTGGDQPQHF
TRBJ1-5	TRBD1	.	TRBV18	TGTGCCAGCTCACAGGGGACAGGCAAGAATCAGCCCCAGCATTTT	CASSQGTGKNQPQHF
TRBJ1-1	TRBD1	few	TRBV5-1	TGCGCCAGCAGCTTTCGCCCAGGGGGCCACTCTGAAGCTTTCTTT	CASSFRPGGHSEAFF
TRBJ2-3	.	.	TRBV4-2	TGTGCCAGCGGGGGGTTCGGGAGCACAGATACGCAGTATTTT	CASGGFGSTDTQYF